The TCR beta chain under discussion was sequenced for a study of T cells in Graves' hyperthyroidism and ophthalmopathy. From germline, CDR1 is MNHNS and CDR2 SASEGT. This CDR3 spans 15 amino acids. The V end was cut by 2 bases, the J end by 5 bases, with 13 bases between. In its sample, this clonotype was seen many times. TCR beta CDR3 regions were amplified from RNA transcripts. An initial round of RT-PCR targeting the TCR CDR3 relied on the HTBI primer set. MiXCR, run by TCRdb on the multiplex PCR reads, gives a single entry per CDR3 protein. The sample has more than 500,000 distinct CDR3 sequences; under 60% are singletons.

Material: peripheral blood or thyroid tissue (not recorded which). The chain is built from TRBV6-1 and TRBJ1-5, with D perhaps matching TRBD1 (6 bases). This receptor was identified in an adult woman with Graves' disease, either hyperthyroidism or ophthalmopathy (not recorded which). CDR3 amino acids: CASSERTEGDQPQHF. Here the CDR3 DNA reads TGTGCCAGCAGTGAAAGGACAGAAGGAGATCAGCCCCAGCATTTT.